The next 21 T cell receptor beta chains were all read from a single sample in a study of T cell responses to AZD1222 COVID-19 vaccine. Libraries were prepared by immunoSEQ multiplex PCR; TCRdb keeps only in-frame clonotypes and omits some of them. Of 160,000 or so clones detected, 85% to 90% appear once; the ten largest clones hold 1.5% to 2%. The sequencing here drew on peripheral blood, taken on day 0 of AZD1222 vaccination. The receptors here all came from an adult in good health.

The CDR3 sequence: CASSLSVGTEAFF. CDR3 bases: TGTGCCAGCAGCTTATCAGTTGGCACTGAAGCTTTCTTT. The chain links TRBV7-9 to TRBJ1-1; unclear D gene. CDR1 and CDR2 from the germline V gene are SEHNR and FQNEAQ (reference sequence). This CDR3 comprises 13 residues. V lost 2 bases and J 4 bases, leaving 8 bases between the germline ends.

With respect to this clone: Germline is not matched at one junction end, which may reflect a read error. The chain has TRBV2 and TRBJ2-6; D unresolved. This CDR3 is 12 amino acids long. Looked up from germline, CDR1 is SNHLY and CDR2 is FYNNEI. In DNA, the CDR3 is TGTGCCAGCAGGGAAGGGGCCAACGTCCTGACTTTC. This gives the protein CASREGANVLTF. Drawing the rest from reference TRBV2 and TRBJ2-6, the complete variable domain is EPEVTQTPSHQVTQMGQEVILRCVPISNHLYFYWYRQILGQKVEFLVSFYNNEISEKSEIFDDQFSVERPDGSNFTLKIRSTKLEDSAMYFCASREGANVLTFGAGSRLTVL.

The J gene is TRBJ2-6, the V gene TRBV19; D is perhaps TRBD1 (6 bases). V lost 5 bases to trimming and J lost 4 bases, with 12 bases between them. CDR3 length: 15 amino acids. Germline V gene lookup returns CDR1 LNHDA and CDR2 SQIVND (reference sequence). This CDR3 is CASSPQGSGANVLTF. Here the CDR3 DNA reads TGTGCCAGTAGTCCACAGGGTTCCGGGGCCAACGTCCTGACTTTC. Using reference TRBV19 and TRBJ2-6 for the parts outside the CDR3, the full variable domain is DGGITQSPKYLFRKEGQNVTLSCEQNLNHDAMYWYRQDPGQGLRLIYYSQIVNDFQKGDIAEGYSVSREKKESFPLTVTSAQKNPTAFYLCASSPQGSGANVLTFGAGSRLTVL.

The chain joins TRBV7-3 to TRBJ2-1; TRBD2 matches 7 bases. This CDR3 is built from 15 residues. After removal of 2 bases from V and 0 bases from J, the junction contained 1 base not matched to a gene. Germline assignment: CDR1 SGHTA and CDR2 FQGTGA. CDR3 nucleotides: TGTGCCAGCAGCTTACTAGCGGACTCCTACAATGAGCAGTTCTTC. Translation gives CASSLLADSYNEQFF.

V is TRBV30 and J is TRBJ2-5, with no clear D. Germline CDR1 and CDR2: GTSNPN and SVGIG (reference sequence). The CDR3 sequence is 14 residues long. V was trimmed by 2 bases and J by 4 bases, leaving 14 bases between them. CDR3 sequence (DNA): TGTGCCTGGAGTAAAGGGTGGGGTGGAGAGACCCAGTACTTC. Protein: CAWSKGWGGETQYF. Variable domain in full (rest from reference TRBV30 and TRBJ2-5): SQTIHQWPATLVQPVGSPLSLECTVEGTSNPNLYWYRQAAGRGLQLLFYSVGIGQISSEVPQNLSASRPQDRQFILSSKKLLLSDSGFYLCAWSKGWGGETQYFGPGTRLLVL.

The V and J genes are TRBV28 and TRBJ1-2; a possible D gene is TRBD1 (5 bases). The germline gives CDR1 MDHEN, CDR2 SYDVKM. The CDR3 runs 11 residues. The V and J ends lost 7 bases and 2 bases respectively, with 5 bases between them. The CDR3 is CASTGNYGYTF. The CDR3 nucleotides are TGTGCCAGCACAGGGAACTATGGCTACACCTTC.

This clone was picked up one time. A read error may account for a junction end that differs from germline. The chain couples TRBV18 to TRBJ2-2; possibly TRBD1 for D (6 bases). This CDR3 spans 15 amino acids. CDR1 is KGHSH, CDR2 LQKENI, per germline. Written as DNA, the CDR3 is TGTGCCAGCTCTCCACGACAGGAAATCACCGGGGAGCTGTTTTTT. Its protein is CASSPRQEITGELFF.

This clone was detected only once. The gene calls are TRBV21-1 and TRBJ1-6. TRBV21-1 is labeled a pseudogene. The CDR3 runs 13 residues. CDR3 coding DNA: TGTGCCAGCAGCAACAGACCCGGTACACCCCTCCACTTT. It yields the protein CASSNRPGTPLHF.

The chain recombines TRBV29-1 with TRBJ1-1; TRBD1 is a possible D gene (6 bases). The V end lost 7 bases, the J end lost 0 bases, and 15 bases lay between the germline ends. Germline CDR1 SQVTM, CDR2 ANQGSEA. CDR3 length: 14 residues. The CDR3 sequence is CSGSGQLMNTEAFF. As DNA, the CDR3 is TGCAGCGGATCAGGACAGCTAATGAACACTGAAGCTTTCTTT.

The genes are TRBV7-6 and TRBJ2-3; possibly TRBD1 for D (5 bases). Trimming removed 5 bases from V and 2 bases from J, with 17 bases in between. The CDR3 contains 16 residues. Germline V gene sequence: CDR1 SGHVS, CDR2 FNYEAQ. This CDR3 is CASSRGRVTHTDTQYF. In DNA, the CDR3 is TGTGCCAGCAGCCGAGGCAGGGTCACCCACACAGATACGCAGTATTTT.

The genes are TRBV5-1 and TRBJ1-1, with D unclear. CDR3 size: 14 residues. V lost 1 base and J lost 2, with 9 bases in between. Germline assignment: CDR1 SGHRS and CDR2 YFSETQ. CDR3 residues: CASSLKAPNTEAFF. DNA of the CDR3: TGCGCCAGCAGCTTGAAGGCCCCTAACACTGAAGCTTTCTTT.

The rearrangement links TRBV11-2 to TRBJ1-4; tentatively, D is TRBD1 (6 bases). The ends were cut back, 4 bases at V and 2 bases at J, with 11 bases in the middle. This CDR3 has 15 amino acids. Germline V gene lookup returns CDR1 SGHAT and CDR2 FQNNGV. Written as DNA, the CDR3 is TGTGCCAGCAGCTCCAACAGGGTGACTAATGAAAAACTGTTTTTT. Protein sequence: CASSSNRVTNEKLFF.

The chain has TRBV4-3 and TRBJ2-2; TRBD2 matches 7 bases. Trimming at V came to 2 bases and at J to 4 bases, leaving 13 bases not matched to a gene. Germline values: CDR1 LGHNA, CDR2 YSLEER. This CDR3 region has 18 residues. The chain's CDR3 is CASSQSGRAFRGTGELFF. In DNA, the CDR3 is TGCGCCAGCAGCCAAAGTGGGAGGGCTTTTCGAGGCACCGGGGAGCTGTTTTTT.

V gene TRBV14 combines with J gene TRBJ1-2; D is unclear. Trimming stripped 0 bases from V and 6 bases from J, with 17 bases between. The CDR3 is 16 residues long. Germline V gene data show CDR1 as SGHDN and CDR2 as FVKESK. The DNA of the CDR3 is TGTGCCAGCAGCCAAGATGGCCGTCCCCAGAGGGATGGCTACACCTTC. This codes for CASSQDGRPQRDGYTF.

The rearrangement joins TRBV12-3 or TRBV12-4 to TRBJ2-7, with D possibly TRBD1 on 5 matching bases. V was shortened by 1 base and J by 2 bases, with 6 bases between the two germline ends. CDR3 length: 13 amino acids. The CDR3: CASSLEQAYEQYF. The CDR3 nucleotides read TGTGCCAGCAGTTTAGAACAGGCCTACGAGCAGTACTTC.

The rearrangement joins TRBV6-2 or TRBV6-3 to TRBJ1-1, with D possibly TRBD1 on 6 matching bases. The CDR3 consists of 14 residues. V lost 7 bases and J 6 bases, leaving 18 bases between the germline ends. The V gene's germline CDR1 is MNHEY and CDR2 SVGEGT. CDR3 loop: CASTPPARGAEAFF. In DNA form, the CDR3 reads TGTGCCAGCACCCCTCCGGCCAGGGGTGCTGAAGCTTTCTTT.

V is TRBV5-4 and J is TRBJ1-2; 7 nucleotides match TRBD1. V trimming: 5 bases; J trimming: 4 bases; junction bases outside the gene matches: 8. Germline V gene data show CDR1 as SGHNT and CDR2 as YYREEE (reference sequence). The CDR3 has 14 amino acids. The CDR3 DNA is TGTGCCAGCAGGCCCCGGGACAGAGGCTATGGCTACACCTTC. It encodes CASRPRDRGYGYTF.

V and J are TRBV4-2 and TRBJ2-1; D remains ambiguous. This CDR3 is built from 14 residues. Trimming cost V 0 bases and J 7 bases, with 10 bases left between them. Germline V gene sequence: CDR1 LGHNA, CDR2 YNFKEQ. The CDR3 sequence: CASSQDLERNEQFF. Written as DNA, the CDR3 is TGTGCCAGCAGCCAAGATCTGGAGAGGAATGAGCAGTTCTTC.

CDR3 residues: CATVRDNTEAFF. For the CDR3, the DNA is TGTGCCACCGTGAGGGATAACACTGAAGCTTTCTTT. The chain recombines TRBV6-5 with TRBJ1-1; no clear D gene. This CDR3 comprises 12 residues. The V gene's germline CDR1 is MNHEY and CDR2 SVGAGI. V lost 10 bases, J lost 2 bases, and 11 bases lay in between.

The chain uses TRBV19 and TRBJ2-6; D is perhaps TRBD1 (5 bases). Germline V gene data show CDR1 as LNHDA and CDR2 as SQIVND (reference sequence). The CDR3 covers 18 residues. Trimming removed 7 bases at V and 0 bases at J, with 19 bases between. The CDR3 reads CASTPTIGATSGANVLTF. The CDR3 DNA sequence: TGTGCCAGTACCCCCACCATAGGGGCTACCTCTGGGGCCAACGTCCTGACTTTC.

For the CDR3, the DNA is TGTGCCAGCAGCTTAGTTTTAGGCAATGAGCAGTTCTTC. This gives the protein CASSLVLGNEQFF. The chain couples TRBV7-8 to TRBJ2-1; D call uncertain. Germline CDR1 SGHVS, CDR2 FQNEAQ. V lost 1 base, J lost 6 bases, and 7 bases lay in between. The CDR3 length is 13 residues.